One T cell receptor (beta chain) is described in this entry. Its antigen remains unknown. Sequenced by immunoSEQ multiplex PCR; TCRdb stores in-frame clones only, minus some. In the table there are 350,000 to 400,000 clones, less than 90% of which are singletons. This CDR3 is built from 13 residues. V lost 4 bases, J lost 6 bases, and 6 bases stayed unmatched. CDR1 is GTSNPN, CDR2 SVGIG, per germline (reference sequence). The treatment: roughly 18 received Ad26.COV2.S at low or high dose, single or two shots; 5 received placebo; per-sample allocation not given. The study sampled participants on day 63 after the first vaccine or placebo injection. A Boston donor was an adult aged 18-55 years. The data belong to a study of Ad26.COV2.S vaccination and SARS-CoV-2 variants. Across the study: Ad26.COV2.S was injected intramuscularly once or twice, 56 days apart. General study points: A substantial breadth of spike-specific CD8+ and CD4+ T cell responses after vaccination has been reported. Participants in the vaccine arm had higher spike-specific TCR breadth; placebo recipients had lower.

The sequence came from a person aged 18 to 65 who received the Ad26.COV2.S COVID-19 vaccine or a placebo. This chain joins TRBV30 and TRBJ1-5; 7 bases fit TRBD1. Sequences were derived from peripheral blood, sampled in a trial of Ad26.COV2.S vaccine versus placebo. CDR3 DNA sequence: TGTGCCTGGAACTCAGGGGGAGGTCAGCCCCAGCATTTT. Translating gives CAWNSGGGQPQHF.